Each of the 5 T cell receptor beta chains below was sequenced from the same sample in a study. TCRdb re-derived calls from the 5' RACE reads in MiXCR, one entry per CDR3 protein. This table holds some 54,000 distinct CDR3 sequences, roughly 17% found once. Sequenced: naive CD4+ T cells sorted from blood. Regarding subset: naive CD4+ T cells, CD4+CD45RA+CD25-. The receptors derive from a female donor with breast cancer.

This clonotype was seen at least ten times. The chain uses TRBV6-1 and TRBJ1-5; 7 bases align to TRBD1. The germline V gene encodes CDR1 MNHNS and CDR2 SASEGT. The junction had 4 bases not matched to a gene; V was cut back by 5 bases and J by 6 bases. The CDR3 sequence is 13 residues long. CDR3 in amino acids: CASSSQGGQPQHF. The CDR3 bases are TGTGCCAGCAGTAGTCAGGGGGGTCAGCCCCAGCATTTT.

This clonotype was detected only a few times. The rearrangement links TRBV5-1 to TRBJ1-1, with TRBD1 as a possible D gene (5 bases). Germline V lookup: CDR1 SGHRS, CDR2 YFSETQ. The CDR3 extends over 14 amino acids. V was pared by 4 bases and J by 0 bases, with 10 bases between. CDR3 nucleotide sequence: TGCGCCAGCAGCCCCGGGGCCTTGAACACTGAAGCTTTCTTT. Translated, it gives CASSPGALNTEAFF.

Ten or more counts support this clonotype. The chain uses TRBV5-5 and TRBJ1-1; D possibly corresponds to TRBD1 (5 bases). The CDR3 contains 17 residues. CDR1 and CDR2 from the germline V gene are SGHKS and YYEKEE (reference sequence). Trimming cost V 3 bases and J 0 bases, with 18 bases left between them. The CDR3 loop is CASSSGRVSALNTEAFF. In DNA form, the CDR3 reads TGTGCCAGCAGCTCGGGCAGGGTGTCGGCATTGAACACTGAAGCTTTCTTT.

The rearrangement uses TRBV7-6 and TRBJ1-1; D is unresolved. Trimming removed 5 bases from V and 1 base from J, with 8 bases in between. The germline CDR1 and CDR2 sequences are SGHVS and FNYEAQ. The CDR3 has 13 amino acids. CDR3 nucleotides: TGTGCCAGCAGCCGCGGAGAGAACACTGAAGCTTTCTTT. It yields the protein CASSRGENTEAFF.

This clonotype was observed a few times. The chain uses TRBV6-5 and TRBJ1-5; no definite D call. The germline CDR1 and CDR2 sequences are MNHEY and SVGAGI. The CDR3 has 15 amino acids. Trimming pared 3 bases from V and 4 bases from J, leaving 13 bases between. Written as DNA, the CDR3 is TGTGCCAGCAGTTATTCCCCCAACGAGAATCAGCCCCAGCATTTT. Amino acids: CASSYSPNENQPQHF.